These 8 T cell receptor beta chains came from one sample sequenced in a study of blood T cell repertoires in COVID-19. This table comes from immunoSEQ multiplex PCR, and its TCRdb copy is limited to in-frame clones, with some not included. The sample has about 210,000 clones, about 84% seen once; the top ten hold 5.6%. Sequences were obtained from PBMCs or T cells enriched from blood (not recorded which). Receptors originate from a middle-aged man with acute COVID-19.

The rearrangement uses TRBV7-8 and TRBJ2-1; 7 nucleotides agree with TRBD2. Trimming cost V 5 bases and J 10 bases; bases outside gene matches: 14. The CDR3 extends over 15 amino acids. The germline V gene encodes CDR1 SGHVS and CDR2 FQNEAQ. The CDR3 is CASSPQRGGRGEQFF. Written as DNA, the CDR3 is TGTGCCAGCAGCCCCCAGCGGGGAGGCCGAGGCGAGCAGTTCTTC.

Concerning this clone itself: One junction end does not reproduce the germline sequence, and a read error may be involved. The chain's CDR3 is CASSLENSEAFF. DNA for the CDR3: TGTGCCAGCAGCTTAGAAAACAGTGAAGCTTTCTTT. The V gene is TRBV7-2, the J gene TRBJ1-1; D uncertain. This CDR3 spans 12 amino acids. Germline V gene lookup returns CDR1 SGHTA and CDR2 FQGNSA.

The CDR3 DNA sequence: TGTGCCAGCAGCACACCCTTTGGACTTCTTCCGCCCTACGAGCAGTACTTC. Amino acid sequence: CASSTPFGLLPPYEQYF. The chain uses TRBV28 and TRBJ2-7, with D possibly matching TRBD2 (5 bases). Trimming pared 6 bases from V and 2 bases from J, leaving 23 bases between. This CDR3 is built from 17 residues. Per germline, CDR1 MDHEN and CDR2 SYDVKM.

The chain employs TRBV2 and TRBJ2-1; D is ambiguous. V lost 10 bases to trimming and J lost 1 base, with 11 bases between them. The germline V gene encodes CDR1 SNHLY and CDR2 FYNNEI. The CDR3 covers 13 residues. CDR3 region: CAIQTPSYNEQFF. In DNA, the CDR3 is TGTGCCATACAGACACCTTCCTACAATGAGCAGTTCTTC.

Written as DNA, the CDR3 is TGTGCCAGCAGCGTAGGGCAAGCGGGAATATTCTACGAGCAGTACTTC. Protein: CASSVGQAGIFYEQYF. V is TRBV9 and J is TRBJ2-7; 7 bases are a match to TRBD2. The CDR3 contains 16 residues. Germline loops: CDR1 SGDLS, CDR2 YYNGEE. The trim removed 0 bases at V and 3 bases at J, leaving 9 bases unmatched.

V gene TRBV19 combines with J gene TRBJ1-5, with D possibly being TRBD1 (5 bases). Per the germline V gene, CDR1 is LNHDA and CDR2 is SQIVND (reference sequence). Trimming removed 0 bases at V and 5 bases at J, with 11 bases between. The CDR3 has 15 residues. The CDR3 bases are TGTGCCAGTAGTATAGATAGGAGGGGTGATCAGCCCCAGCATTTT. Residues: CASSIDRRGDQPQHF.

This clone showed up just once. The chain couples TRBV6-5 to TRBJ1-2, with 7 bases aligning to TRBD1. J lost 0 bases, V lost 10 bases, and 8 bases had no gene match. CDR3 length: 14 amino acids. Germline V gene data show CDR1 as MNHEY and CDR2 as SVGAGI. This CDR3 reads CATVMGQTNYGYTF. DNA for the CDR3: TGTGCCACCGTAATGGGACAGACTAACTATGGCTACACCTTC.

The gene calls are TRBV19 and TRBJ2-7, with 9 positions matching TRBD1. V trimming: 5 bases; J trimming: 3 bases; junction bases outside the gene matches: 5. This CDR3 spans 14 amino acids. The germline V gene encodes CDR1 LNHDA and CDR2 SQIVND (reference sequence). CDR3 sequence reads: CASSGGTGSYEQYF. The CDR3 bases are TGTGCCAGTAGTGGAGGGACAGGGAGCTACGAGCAGTACTTC.